What follows is one T cell receptor (beta chain) and its context. V was trimmed by 8 bases and J by 3 bases, leaving 11 bases between them. Per the germline V gene, CDR1 is SQVTM and CDR2 is ANQGSEA. CDR3 length: 12 amino acids. The record originates from a study of blood T cell repertoires in COVID-19. In the original analysis: Quantification of nucleated cells was approximated via reference gene primer amplification. The protocol was immunoSEQ multiplex PCR, while the TCRdb copy is restricted to in-frame clones and leaves out a portion. V and J calls and clone size follow that table, whereas D and trimming were derived from the DNA. Of fewer than 100,000 clones listed, around 90% are singletons.

The sample was peripheral blood. V is TRBV29-1 and J is TRBJ1-3; D gene ambiguous. The sequence was collected from a woman aged 80 or over with acute or convalescent COVID-19. CDR3 in DNA: TGCAGCTTCCGGGAGAGTGGAAACACCATATATTTT. It codes for CSFRESGNTIYF.